Described below is a single T cell receptor beta chain sequence and its context. Antigen unknown. Here immunoSEQ multiplex PCR was the method, and the copy in TCRdb shows in-frame clones only, minus some. The sample lists 350,000 to 400,000 clones, 75% to 90% seen once, with 3% to 4.5% in the top ten. The sample belongs to a study of Ad26.COV2.S vaccination and SARS-CoV-2 variants. Across the study: Donor allocation was to the COV1001 Ad26.COV2.S trial arm. The authors gave Ad26.COV2.S intramuscularly, either once or twice 56 days apart.

Study-level findings and limits: Following vaccination, spike-specific CD8+ and CD4+ T cell responses reportedly exhibited substantial breadth.

The treatment here: some 20 received Ad26.COV2.S at low or high dose, single or two shots; about five received placebo; per-sample allocation not given. Sampling was done on day 63 after the first vaccine or placebo injection. In Boston, the donor was an adult between 18-55 years of age. With 2 bases removed from V and 10 bases from J, the gap between germline ends came to 16 bases. Germline V lookup: CDR1 KGHDR, CDR2 SFDVKD. This CDR3 region has 15 residues. This sequence joins TRBV24-1 and TRBJ1-4, with D perhaps TRBD1 (5 bases). The sequencing used peripheral blood, collected in a trial of Ad26.COV2.S vaccine versus placebo. The sequence was obtained from a person between 18 and 59 years old who received the Ad26.COV2.S COVID-19 vaccine or a placebo. CDR3 residues: CATSDYTGRTGKLFF. CDR3 DNA: TGTGCCACCAGTGATTATACGGGACGTACCGGAAAACTGTTTTTT.